One sample yielded the 31 T cell receptor beta chains listed below, sequenced in a study of identical twins. MiXCR was run by TCRdb on the 5' RACE reads, yielding one entry per CDR3 protein. Among 450,000 or so distinct CDR3 sequences listed, 12% to 15% were seen once. The data also belong to a second study, concerning yellow fever vaccine responses in identical twins.

The sequencing input was CD4+ T cells sorted from blood. These receptors all come from a woman in her late teens or twenties in good health.

In its sample, this clonotype was seen many times. V gene TRBV20-1 combines with J gene TRBJ1-2, with 10 bases matching TRBD1. V shed 1 base and J 8 bases; nucleotides not matched to a gene: 4. This CDR3 is built from 13 residues. Germline V gene sequence: CDR1 DFQATT, CDR2 SNEGSKA (reference sequence). In nucleotides, the CDR3 is TGCAGTGCTAGAGCGAAGACAGGGGGCGGCTACACCTTC. Translated: CSARAKTGGGYTF.

The rearrangement uses TRBV6-6 and TRBJ1-5; D gene unclear. V gave up 6 bases and J gave up 9 bases, with 15 bases separating them. Germline CDR1 MNHNY, CDR2 SVGAGI (reference sequence). The length of the CDR3 is 13 residues. The CDR3, as DNA: TGTGCCAGCAGATCCCCGGCGTTGTGGCCCCAGCATTTT. It codes for CASRSPALWPQHF.

This clonotype was counted a few times. V gene TRBV4-3 combines with J gene TRBJ1-1; a weak D match, TRBD1 (5 bases). The CDR3 sequence is 13 residues long. Germline V CDR1 and CDR2: LGHNA, YSLEER. V was trimmed by 0 bases and J by 13 bases, leaving 15 bases between them. The CDR3 protein is CASSQDLAGFVFF. As DNA, the CDR3 is TGCGCCAGCAGCCAAGACTTGGCAGGGTTCGTTTTCTTT.

This clonotype was seen only a few times. The J gene is TRBJ2-7, the V gene TRBV10-3; D ambiguous. V dropped 4 bases and J dropped 3 bases, with 13 bases sitting between them. CDR1 is ENHRY and CDR2 is SYGVKD in the germline V gene. The CDR3 spans 14 residues. For the CDR3, the DNA is TGTGCCATCAGTGTTAAGGAAACCTTCTACGAGCAGTACTTC. This gives the protein CAISVKETFYEQYF.

The rearrangement uses TRBV10-3 and TRBJ2-7; 8 nucleotides align to TRBD2. V was clipped by 0 bases and J by 0 bases; unmatched bases: 4. Germline CDR1 reads ENHRY; CDR2 reads SYGVKD. CDR3 length: 16 amino acids. CDR3 residues: CAISESQLADSYEQYF. CDR3 DNA: TGTGCCATCAGTGAGTCGCAACTAGCGGACTCCTACGAGCAGTACTTC.

The chain combines TRBV7-9 with TRBJ2-7; 9 bases align to TRBD1. This CDR3 is built from 15 residues. V lost 3 bases, J lost 3 bases, and 6 bases stayed unmatched. CDR1 is SEHNR, CDR2 FQNEAQ, per germline (reference sequence). The CDR3 sequence: CASSLWRDRVYEQYF. Written as DNA, the CDR3 is TGTGCCAGCAGCTTGTGGAGGGACAGGGTCTACGAGCAGTACTTC.

The chain carries TRBV20-1 and TRBJ1-2, with a possible D match to TRBD1 (6 bases). Trimming pared 4 bases from V and 1 base from J, leaving 10 bases between. CDR1 is DFQATT, CDR2 SNEGSKA, per germline (reference sequence). This CDR3 comprises 13 residues. The CDR3 DNA is TGCAGTGCTAAAGACAGGCTTAACTATGGCTACACCTTC. This sequence encodes CSAKDRLNYGYTF.

The chain links TRBV6-2 or TRBV6-3 to TRBJ2-1; 9 positions agree with TRBD1. This CDR3 contains 13 residues. Germline V gene data show CDR1 as MNHEY and CDR2 as SVGEGT. Trimming at V came to 6 bases and at J to 9 bases, leaving 6 bases not matched to a gene. The CDR3 loop reads CASSPSDRGEQFF. In DNA form, the CDR3 reads TGTGCCAGCAGCCCCTCGGACAGGGGTGAGCAGTTCTTC.

The CDR3 loop reads CASSPRRLAGETEQYF. The CDR3 DNA reads as TGTGCCAGCAGCCCCAGGCGACTAGCGGGAGAAACCGAGCAGTACTTC. This chain connects TRBV7-9 to TRBJ2-7, with 12 bases identical to TRBD2. The germline gives CDR1 SEHNR, CDR2 FQNEAQ (reference sequence). The CDR3 spans 16 residues. V lost 5 bases to trimming and J lost 6 bases; unmatched junction nucleotides: 11.

This clonotype was counted only a few times. The genes are TRBV9 and TRBJ2-1; 8 bases are a match to TRBD2. J was trimmed by 6 bases and V by 2 bases; bases with no gene match: 7. The germline CDR1 and CDR2 sequences are SGDLS and YYNGEE. This CDR3 spans 15 amino acids. The DNA for the CDR3 is TGTGCCAGCAGCGTCGTCAGCGGGGGAACCAATGAGCAGTTCTTC. Translating gives CASSVVSGGTNEQFF.

J is TRBJ2-1 and V is TRBV12-3 or TRBV12-4, with D perhaps TRBD2 (5 bases). This CDR3 has 17 amino acids. V gave up 4 bases and J gave up 0 bases, with 16 bases separating them. This CDR3 is CASSSSSGLGSYNEQFF. CDR3 coding DNA: TGTGCCAGCAGTTCCTCGAGCGGCCTAGGCTCCTACAATGAGCAGTTCTTC.

Many counts were recorded for this clonotype. This sequence joins TRBV28 and TRBJ2-7; TRBD1 agrees at 8 bases. The CDR3 consists of 16 residues. V lost 4 bases to trimming and J lost 3 bases; unmatched junction nucleotides: 11. The germline V gene encodes CDR1 MDHEN and CDR2 SYDVKM. CDR3: CASSSPRGTGGYEQYF. The CDR3 bases are TGTGCCAGCAGTTCCCCCCGGGGGACAGGCGGCTACGAGCAGTACTTC.

This clonotype was seen a few times. V gene TRBV10-3 combines with J gene TRBJ1-1; 8 bases match TRBD1. This CDR3 is 15 amino acids long. The ends lost 0 bases at V and 0 bases at J; junction bases unmatched: 0. Germline-derived CDR1 and CDR2 are ENHRY and SYGVKD. The CDR3 loop is CAISESTGVNTEAFF. Written as DNA, the CDR3 is TGTGCCATCAGTGAGTCGACAGGGGTGAACACTGAAGCTTTCTTT.

The rearrangement uses TRBV5-1 and TRBJ2-7; perhaps TRBD1 as D (6 bases). The germline CDR1 and CDR2 sequences are SGHRS and YFSETQ. V dropped 2 bases and J dropped 0 bases, with 15 bases sitting between them. The CDR3 covers 16 residues. CDR3 protein: CASSLGTTGFSYEQYF. DNA of the CDR3: TGCGCCAGCAGCTTAGGCACGACAGGATTCTCCTACGAGCAGTACTTC. Complete variable domain (other parts from reference TRBV5-1 and TRBJ2-7): KAGVTQTPRYLIKTRGQQVTLSCSPISGHRSVSWYQQTPGQGLQFLFEYFSETQRNKGNFPGRFSGRQFSNSRSEMNVSTLELGDSALYLCASSLGTTGFSYEQYFGPGTRLTVT.

This rearrangement joins TRBV11-2 to TRBJ2-7; D unclear. V was pared by 1 base and J by 1 base, with 11 bases between. Germline CDR1 reads SGHAT; CDR2 reads FQNNGV. The length of the CDR3 is 15 residues. CDR3 DNA: TGTGCCAGCAGCTTAGGCCGTCCAGTATCCTACGAGCAGTACTTC. The encoded protein is CASSLGRPVSYEQYF.

This clonotype was observed many times. The chain recombines TRBV12-3 or TRBV12-4 with TRBJ2-5, with 11 bases aligning to TRBD2. The CDR3 loop spans 15 amino acids. Unmatched junction bases numbered 1, after V lost 4 bases and J lost 0 bases. The CDR3, as DNA: TGTGCCAGCAGTTGGGGACTAGCGGACCAAGAGACCCAGTACTTC. This sequence encodes CASSWGLADQETQYF.

This clonotype was counted only a few times. CDR3 region: CASSLETGPHFFYEQYF. The CDR3 DNA reads as TGTGCCAGCAGCTTGGAAACCGGGCCCCACTTCTTTTACGAGCAGTACTTC. The gene calls are TRBV7-8 and TRBJ2-7; no firm D call. The ends were cut back, 3 bases at V and 4 bases at J, with 22 bases in the middle. Germline assignment: CDR1 SGHVS and CDR2 FQNEAQ. The CDR3 loop spans 17 amino acids.

This clonotype appeared a single time. This rearrangement joins TRBV6-1 to TRBJ2-2; 8 nucleotides line up with TRBD1. The CDR3 has 16 amino acids. Germline lookup yields CDR1 MNHNS and CDR2 SASEGT. The V segment lost 6 bases and the J segment 4 bases; nucleotides outside the gene matches: 10. The CDR3 region is CASRIQGAVSTGELFF. In DNA form, the CDR3 reads TGTGCCAGCAGGATTCAGGGGGCGGTGAGCACCGGGGAGCTGTTTTTT.

This clonotype has more than one count but fewer than ten. The chain joins TRBV28 to TRBJ2-2; unclear D gene. This CDR3 comprises 15 residues. Germline V lookup: CDR1 MDHEN, CDR2 SYDVKM. V shed 5 bases and J shed 1 base, with 11 bases lying between them. CDR3 amino acids: CASSLYRRNTGELFF. For the CDR3, the DNA is TGTGCCAGCAGTCTCTATAGGAGGAACACCGGGGAGCTGTTTTTT.

J is TRBJ2-4 and V is TRBV4-2, with D possibly being TRBD2 (6 bases). The germline CDR1 and CDR2 sequences are LGHNA and YNFKEQ. CDR3 length: 16 amino acids. V lost 0 bases and J 8 bases, leaving 17 bases between the germline ends. The CDR3 DNA is TGTGCCAGCAGCCAAGAATGGGGGTCTAGCGAGGACATTCAGTACTTC. It encodes CASSQEWGSSEDIQYF.

The V call is TRBV3-1, the J call TRBJ2-3; D perhaps matches TRBD2 (5 bases). This CDR3 comprises 13 residues. Germline-derived CDR1 and CDR2 are LGHDT and YNNKEL (reference sequence). V shed 10 bases and J shed 0 bases, with 11 bases lying between them. In nucleotides, the CDR3 is TGTGCCACCCGCGGCGGGAGCACAGATACGCAGTATTTT. Amino acids: CATRGGSTDTQYF.

This clonotype was seen a handful of times. V gene TRBV27 combines with J gene TRBJ2-1; maybe TRBD1 (6 bases). The CDR3 length is 15 residues. Trimming took off 5 bases at V and 3 bases at J, with 14 bases between the two ends. Germline V gene lookup returns CDR1 MNHEY and CDR2 SMNVEV (reference sequence). Written as DNA, the CDR3 is TGTGCCAGCAGTCATCCAACAGGGAACTACAATGAGCAGTTCTTC. It codes for CASSHPTGNYNEQFF.

This sequence joins TRBV6-1 and TRBJ2-2; tentative D call: TRBD1 (5 bases). Deletions cut 7 bases from V and 6 bases from J, with 21 bases between. CDR3 length: 16 residues. Per germline, CDR1 MNHNS and CDR2 SASEGT. The CDR3 loop reads CASNKDRALRAGELFF. The DNA of the CDR3 is TGTGCCAGCAATAAAGACAGAGCGCTTAGGGCCGGGGAGCTGTTTTTT.

This clonotype showed up many times. V is TRBV12-3 or TRBV12-4 and J is TRBJ2-5; D remains ambiguous. V lost 3 bases, J lost 1 base, and 6 bases lay in between. The CDR3 covers 13 residues. This CDR3 is CASSFNTQETQYF. The CDR3 nucleotides read TGTGCCAGCAGTTTTAACACCCAAGAGACCCAGTACTTC.

The chain uses TRBV7-9 and TRBJ2-3, with TRBD1 matching 9 bases. The ends lost 3 bases at V and 3 bases at J; junction bases unmatched: 4. Germline values: CDR1 SEHNR, CDR2 FQNEAQ (reference sequence). The CDR3 covers 15 residues. CDR3 loop: CASSFTGGGTDTQYF. Here the CDR3 DNA reads TGTGCCAGCAGCTTCACAGGGGGCGGGACAGATACGCAGTATTTT.

This clonotype has just a few counts. The chain is built from TRBV28 and TRBJ2-3; TRBD1 aligns across 8 bases. Germline-derived CDR1 and CDR2 are MDHEN and SYDVKM. V dropped 4 bases and J dropped 2; count of bases not matched to a gene: 8. The CDR3 consists of 16 residues. CDR3 coding DNA: TGTGCCAGCAGTTCGAGGGGACAGGACTACACAGATACGCAGTATTTT. It translates to CASSSRGQDYTDTQYF. The whole variable domain, remainder taken from reference TRBV28 and TRBJ2-3, is DVKVTQSSRYLVKRTGEKVFLECVQDMDHENMFWYRQDPGLGLRLIYFSYDVKMKEKGDIPEGYSVSREKKERFSLILESASTNQTSMYLCASSSRGQDYTDTQYFGPGTRLTVL.

This clonotype was picked up many times. This chain joins TRBV27 and TRBJ2-1; 7 bases line up with TRBD1. V lost 5 bases to trimming and J lost 5 bases; unmatched junction nucleotides: 6. Germline assignment: CDR1 MNHEY and CDR2 SMNVEV (reference sequence). This CDR3 contains 14 residues. The CDR3 DNA sequence: TGTGCCAGCAGTCCGCCCGGGACAGACAATGAGCAGTTCTTC. Amino acid sequence: CASSPPGTDNEQFF.

The chain employs TRBV5-1 and TRBJ2-5, with D hard to call. Trimming took 0 bases from V and 6 from J, leaving 9 bases between them. From germline, CDR1 is SGHRS and CDR2 YFSETQ. This CDR3 comprises 13 residues. CDR3 region: CASSLAPVQTQYF. Written as DNA, the CDR3 is TGCGCCAGCAGCTTGGCCCCAGTGCAGACCCAGTACTTC.

The V call is TRBV6-2 or TRBV6-3, the J call TRBJ2-7; D is uncertain. V was trimmed by 7 bases and J by 3 bases, leaving 19 bases between them. The V gene's germline CDR1 is MNHEY and CDR2 SVGEGT. This CDR3 has 15 amino acids. CDR3 in amino acids: CASNNPIKGGYEQYF. In DNA, the CDR3 is TGTGCCAGCAACAACCCGATAAAAGGCGGCTACGAGCAGTACTTC.

This clonotype came up a few times. The chain employs TRBV6-5 and TRBJ1-1; 8 bases align to TRBD1. The CDR3 sequence is 14 residues long. V lost 4 bases, J lost 5 bases, and 6 bases stayed unmatched. Germline CDR1 and CDR2: MNHEY and SVGAGI. CDR3 in amino acids: CASSSTGVGTEAFF. CDR3 nucleotide sequence: TGTGCCAGCAGTTCGACAGGGGTAGGGACTGAAGCTTTCTTT.

The rearrangement uses TRBV3-1 and TRBJ2-3; TRBD2 agrees at 7 bases. The CDR3 has 16 residues. J lost 2 bases, V lost 0 bases, and 5 bases had no gene match. From germline, CDR1 is LGHDT and CDR2 YNNKEL (reference sequence). CDR3 sequence: CASSQDTSVHTDTQYF. The CDR3 DNA follows: TGTGCCAGCAGCCAAGATACTAGCGTTCACACAGATACGCAGTATTTT.